The subject of this entry is one T cell receptor (beta chain). The data were taken from a study of blood T cell repertoires in COVID-19. The V gene's germline CDR1 is SGHAT and CDR2 FQDESV (reference sequence). Between the trimmed V and J ends, which lost 6 bases and 0 bases, there was a span of 13 bases. The CDR3 covers 15 residues. In the original workflow: Amplification of reference gene primers was used by the study to estimate nucleated cell counts. The data were produced by immunoSEQ multiplex PCR, yet TCRdb's version contains in-frame clones alone and is incomplete. V and J calls and clone size come straight from that table; D and trimming were deduced from the DNA. The sample carries roughly 230,000 clones, over 90% recorded once.

This chain links TRBV11-1 with TRBJ2-3; D is possibly TRBD1 (5 bases). This sequence was found in a man younger than 40 with COVID-19, enrolled during active disease. The sequenced material came from peripheral blood. In DNA, the CDR3 is TGTGCCAGCAGGAAACACAGGAGTAGCACAGATACGCAGTATTTT. Its translation is CASRKHRSSTDTQYF. Supplemented by reference TRBV11-1 and TRBJ2-3, the full variable domain reads EAEVAQSPRYKITEKSQAVAFWCDPISGHATLYWYRQILGQGPELLVQFQDESVVDDSQLPKDRFSAERLKGVDSTLKIQPAELGDSAMYLCASRKHRSSTDTQYFGPGTRLTVL.